Below, 26 T cell receptor beta chains from the same sample are listed, as sequenced in a study of cytomegalovirus exposure and HLA in healthy donors. 60 Vbeta and 13 Jbeta primers were used in PCR. This table comes from immunoSEQ multiplex PCR, and its TCRdb copy is limited to in-frame clones, with some not included. Among some 100,000 clones listed, 75% to 85% were seen once. Source material: PBMCs. All receptors come from a male donor in good health and CMV-seropositive.

The V and J genes are TRBV5-1 and TRBJ2-2; no clear D gene. The CDR3 covers 12 residues. With 5 bases removed from V and 4 bases from J, the gap between germline ends came to 6 bases. The germline gives CDR1 SGHRS, CDR2 YFSETQ. This CDR3 reads CASRKLTGELFF. In nucleotides, the CDR3 is TGCGCCAGCAGAAAGCTCACCGGGGAGCTGTTTTTT.

The chain has TRBV27 and TRBJ2-2; 7 bases map to TRBD1. V dropped 5 bases and J dropped 5; count of bases not matched to a gene: 8. The CDR3 loop spans 15 amino acids. Germline CDR1 MNHEY, CDR2 SMNVEV (reference sequence). The chain's CDR3 is CASSTRTGATGELFF. In DNA form, the CDR3 reads TGTGCCAGCAGTACTCGGACAGGAGCGACCGGGGAGCTGTTTTTT.

The chain joins TRBV28 to TRBJ1-4; no firm D call. The germline V and J ends were trimmed by 3 bases and 3 bases, with 8 bases remaining between them. CDR1 and CDR2 from the germline V gene are MDHEN and SYDVKM. CDR3 length equals 14 residues. The CDR3 is CASSFRGPNEKLFF. The CDR3, as DNA: TGTGCCAGCAGTTTTCGAGGGCCTAATGAAAAACTGTTTTTT.

The chain couples TRBV5-1 to TRBJ2-1; D is undetermined. V lost 1 base, J lost 3 bases, and 8 bases lay in between. The germline V gene has CDR1 SGHRS and CDR2 YFSETQ. This CDR3 is built from 14 residues. CDR3 residues: CASSLQSDYNEQFF. Written as DNA, the CDR3 is TGCGCCAGCAGCTTGCAGTCAGACTACAATGAGCAGTTCTTC.

The rearrangement joins TRBV6-1 to TRBJ1-5; D ambiguous. The CDR3 consists of 17 residues. Trimming took off 0 bases at V and 8 bases at J, with 20 bases between the two ends. Germline V gene data show CDR1 as MNHNS and CDR2 as SASEGT. CDR3 nucleotides: TGTGCCAGCAGTGAAGCGCCGCTAGCGTTAGGCCCCAAGCCCCAGCATTTT. Residues: CASSEAPLALGPKPQHF.

This clone was observed a single time. The chain recombines TRBV2 with TRBJ1-2; D is unresolved. The CDR3 covers 15 residues. The germline CDR1 and CDR2 sequences are SNHLY and FYNNEI. V lost 7 bases and J lost 4, with 19 bases in between. This chain's CDR3 is CASTNLYTSGYGYTF. As DNA, the CDR3 is TGTGCCAGCACGAATTTGTATACAAGCGGCTATGGCTACACCTTC.

V gene TRBV6-6 combines with J gene TRBJ1-6; tentative D call: TRBD1 (5 bases). The CDR3 length is 13 residues. Per germline, CDR1 MNHNY and CDR2 SVGAGI (reference sequence). Trimming stripped 6 bases from V and 10 bases from J, with 13 bases between. The CDR3: CASRYDRGSPLHF. DNA for the CDR3: TGTGCCAGCAGGTACGACAGAGGATCACCCCTCCACTTT.

V usage is TRBV7-9 and J usage is TRBJ1-2; 8 bases match TRBD1. V lost 2 bases to trimming and J lost 3 bases; unmatched junction nucleotides: 14. The CDR3 is made up of 18 amino acids. Germline V gene data show CDR1 as SEHNR and CDR2 as FQNEAQ (reference sequence). The CDR3 region has the DNA TGTGCCAGCAGCTTAAGCCTCCTAACAGGGGGGAAGGACTATGGCTACACCTTC. The encoded protein is CASSLSLLTGGKDYGYTF.

This clone was seen more than once but under ten times. The chain couples TRBV5-4 to TRBJ1-1; D perhaps matches TRBD1 (5 bases). The CDR3 covers 15 residues. Germline V lookup: CDR1 SGHNT, CDR2 YYREEE (reference sequence). V was pared by 4 bases and J by 0 bases, with 13 bases between. CDR3 in DNA: TGTGCCAGCAGCGGAGCGGGACGGCTGAACACTGAAGCTTTCTTT. Translated, it gives CASSGAGRLNTEAFF.

The chain links TRBV9 to TRBJ2-2; 7 bases align to TRBD2. From germline, CDR1 is SGDLS and CDR2 YYNGEE. The CDR3 contains 14 residues. The V segment lost 2 bases and the J segment 6 bases; nucleotides outside the gene matches: 4. The CDR3 loop is CASSVDSGAGELFF. DNA for the CDR3: TGTGCCAGCAGCGTTGACAGCGGGGCCGGGGAGCTGTTTTTT.

This clone has a single count. The junction departs from germline at one end; a sequencing error may be responsible. The chain uses TRBV7-7 and TRBJ2-5, with a weak D call TRBD2 (6 bases). Germline CDR1 reads SSHAT; CDR2 reads FNYEAQ (reference sequence). The length of the CDR3 is 13 residues. CDR3 loop: CASSSGEGETQYF. CDR3 DNA sequence: TGTGCTAGCAGCTCGGGGGAAGGAGAGACCCAGTACTTC.

V is TRBV7-9 and J is TRBJ2-5, with D perhaps matching TRBD2 (5 bases). Per germline, CDR1 SEHNR and CDR2 FQNEAQ (reference sequence). CDR3 length: 14 residues. Trimming left V 0 bases short and J 2 bases short, with 7 bases between. CDR3 sequence reads: CASSLAGLQETQYF. In nucleotides, the CDR3 is TGTGCCAGCAGCTTAGCCGGACTTCAAGAGACCCAGTACTTC.

CDR3 amino acids: CASSGVAGTGNEKLFF. CDR3 nucleotides: TGTGCCAGCAGTGGAGTCGCCGGGACAGGAAACGAAAAACTGTTTTTT. V is TRBV25-1 and J is TRBJ1-4; 8 bases align to TRBD1. V dropped 4 bases and J dropped 8; count of bases not matched to a gene: 12. This CDR3 comprises 16 residues. Per germline, CDR1 MGHDK and CDR2 SYGVNS.

The chain uses TRBV30 and TRBJ1-4; D is ambiguous. V gave up 0 bases and J gave up 4 bases, with 6 bases separating them. This CDR3 is 13 amino acids long. The germline CDR1 and CDR2 sequences are GTSNPN and SVGIG (reference sequence). The DNA for the CDR3 is TGTGCCTGGAGTGTACGGGATAATGAAAAACTGTTTTTT. This gives the protein CAWSVRDNEKLFF.

This clone was counted only a few times. The chain is built from TRBV19 and TRBJ2-4; a possible D gene is TRBD2 (6 bases). The CDR3 length is 13 residues. V was clipped by 6 bases and J by 6 bases, with 12 bases between them. Germline V gene sequence: CDR1 LNHDA, CDR2 SQIVND (reference sequence). The CDR3 DNA follows: TGTGCCAGTAGGCGGGATGGGGGAAACATTCAGTACTTC. It yields the protein CASRRDGGNIQYF.

The rearrangement joins TRBV5-1 to TRBJ1-6; TRBD1 matches at 7 bases. In germline, CDR1 is SGHRS, CDR2 YFSETQ. The CDR3 runs 17 residues. V lost 0 bases and J lost 6; bases outside the gene matches: 9. CDR3 in DNA: TGCGCCAGCAGCTTGGGGGACGAGGGGGCTATTAATTCACCCCTCCACTTT. This codes for CASSLGDEGAINSPLHF. The full variable domain, in which reference TRBV5-1 and TRBJ1-6 provide the parts outside the CDR3, is KAGVTQTPRYLIKTRGQQVTLSCSPISGHRSVSWYQQTPGQGLQFLFEYFSETQRNKGNFPGRFSGRQFSNSRSEMNVSTLELGDSALYLCASSLGDEGAINSPLHFGNGTRLTVT.

This chain uses TRBV6-6 with TRBJ1-6, with D possibly being TRBD1 (6 bases). CDR1 is MNHNY and CDR2 is SVGAGI in the germline V gene (reference sequence). The CDR3 is 14 amino acids. Trimming pared 2 bases from V and 14 bases from J, leaving 16 bases between. CDR3 DNA: TGTGCCAGCAGTTACCTTACAGGGAATTTGACCCTCCACTTT. The encoded protein is CASSYLTGNLTLHF.

The rearrangement uses TRBV5-1 and TRBJ2-7; 9 bases line up with TRBD1. V was pared by 5 bases and J by 2 bases, with 5 bases of the junction left unmatched. Germline-derived CDR1 and CDR2 are SGHRS and YFSETQ. The CDR3 is 14 amino acids. The CDR3 spells CASRSGQGPYEQYF. The CDR3 coding sequence is TGCGCCAGCAGGTCGGGACAGGGACCCTACGAGCAGTACTTC.

The chain is built from TRBV5-4 and TRBJ2-2; perhaps TRBD1 as D (6 bases). There are 16 residues in the CDR3. With 4 bases removed from V and 5 bases from J, the gap between germline ends came to 18 bases. CDR1 SGHNT and CDR2 YYREEE come from the germline V gene (reference sequence). The CDR3 DNA is TGTGCCAGCAGCAGGCGAACAGGGTTGGCAACCGGGGAGCTGTTTTTT. The encoded protein is CASSRRTGLATGELFF.

The V and J genes are TRBV7-9 and TRBJ1-2; D possibly corresponds to TRBD1 (5 bases). The CDR3 has 13 residues. Per germline, CDR1 SEHNR and CDR2 FQNEAQ (reference sequence). Trimming shortened V by 4 bases and J by 1 base, and 7 bases separated the two germline ends. The CDR3, as DNA: TGTGCCAGCAGCTCTGACAGTAACTATGGCTACACCTTC. Amino acid sequence: CASSSDSNYGYTF. Using reference TRBV7-9 and TRBJ1-2 for the parts outside the CDR3, the full variable domain is DTGVSQNPRHKITKRGQNVTFRCDPISEHNRLYWYRQTLGQGPEFLTYFQNEAQLEKSRLLSDRFSAERPKGSFSTLEIQRTEQGDSAMYLCASSSDSNYGYTFGSGTRLTVV.

This clone is a singleton in its sample. The genes are TRBV7-9 and TRBJ1-2, with TRBD1 as a possible D gene (5 bases). Germline V gene data show CDR1 as SEHNR and CDR2 as FQNEAQ (reference sequence). Trimming stripped 4 bases from V and 8 bases from J, with 17 bases between. This CDR3 is built from 14 residues. The chain's CDR3 is CASSYGRDLAGYTF. As DNA, the CDR3 is TGTGCCAGCAGCTACGGCAGGGATCTGGCCGGCTACACCTTC.

The rearrangement uses TRBV19 and TRBJ1-4; D is unresolved. The CDR3 contains 13 residues. In germline, CDR1 is LNHDA, CDR2 SQIVND (reference sequence). Deletions cut 6 bases from V and 5 bases from J, with 10 bases between. The CDR3, as DNA: TGTGCCAGTAGCTGGTCGGGAAATGAAAAACTGTTTTTT. It specifies CASSWSGNEKLFF.

The chain couples TRBV7-2 to TRBJ2-7, with 11 bases that match TRBD2. Trimming cost V 4 bases and J 2 bases; bases outside gene matches: 7. The CDR3 runs to 16 residues. Germline loops: CDR1 SGHTA, CDR2 FQGNSA. The CDR3 nucleotides read TGTGCCAGCAGCTCAGCGACTAGCGGGGCCGCCTACGAGCAGTACTTC. This gives the protein CASSSATSGAAYEQYF.

J is TRBJ1-1 and V is TRBV30, with TRBD1 matching over 12 bases. Trimming cost V 3 bases and J 7 bases; bases outside gene matches: 3. The CDR3 runs to 13 residues. Germline CDR1 reads GTSNPN; CDR2 reads SVGIG (reference sequence). The CDR3 region is CAWRGQGASEAFF. The CDR3 DNA follows: TGTGCCTGGAGGGGACAGGGGGCGAGTGAAGCTTTCTTT.

The chain carries TRBV5-1 and TRBJ2-7; TRBD1 might be the D (5 bases). Trimming removed 6 bases at V and 6 bases at J, with 16 bases between. CDR3 length equals 13 residues. Germline CDR1 and CDR2: SGHRS and YFSETQ. CDR3 coding DNA: TGCGCCAGCACCCAAGGGGTAGACAGCGAGCAGTACTTC. Amino acids: CASTQGVDSEQYF.

The table lists this clone with a few counts. The CDR3 is CASSLVGGAEAFF. The CDR3, as DNA: TGTGCCAGCAGCTTGGTAGGTGGAGCTGAAGCTTTCTTT. This chain connects TRBV5-8 to TRBJ1-1; D gene unclear. The V and J ends lost 0 bases and 6 bases respectively, with 9 bases between them. This CDR3 contains 13 residues. Germline CDR1 reads SGHTS; CDR2 reads YDEGEE.